A selection of T cell receptor beta chains follows, all from one sample in a study of T cell responses to AZD1222 COVID-19 vaccine. Sequencing was performed with immunoSEQ multiplex PCR; in TCRdb, only in-frame clones are kept and a portion is missing. The sample shows under 30,000 clones, about 90% of them seen only once. The sample consisted of peripheral blood, taken 28 days after the second AZD1222 dose. The receptors stem from an adult who received the AZD1222 COVID-19 vaccine. CDR3s include the opening cysteine and the closing phenylalanine or tryptophan. The D gene is left open where the match is weak. The size of a clone is reported for some rows only, either as once, few or many, or as a class for expanded clones.

d_call: NA
v_call: TRBV11-2
j_call: TRBJ2-3
clone_size: once
cdr3_aa: CASSRNRITDTQYF
cdr3_nt: TGTGCCAGCAGCAGAAACAGAATCACAGATACGCAGTATTTT

d_call: NA
v_call: TRBV5-1
j_call: TRBJ1-3
clone_size: NA
cdr3_aa: CASSDGQGPTSGNTIYF
cdr3_nt: TGCGCCAGCAGCGATGGACAAGGGCCTACCTCTGGAAACACCATATATTTT

d_call: NA
v_call: TRBV19
j_call: TRBJ1-2
clone_size: NA
cdr3_aa: CASSIARGHNYGYTF
cdr3_nt: TGTGCCAGTAGTATAGCGAGGGGACATAACTATGGCTACACCTTC

d_call: TRBD1
v_call: TRBV10-1
j_call: TRBJ1-1
clone_size: few
cdr3_aa: CASSGPRTGDTEAFF
cdr3_nt: TGCGCCAGCAGTGGTCCCAGGACAGGGGACACTGAAGCTTTCTTT

d_call: NA
v_call: TRBV7-2
j_call: TRBJ2-5
clone_size: NA
cdr3_aa: CASSLGDAGRPKETQYF
cdr3_nt: TGTGCCAGCAGCTTAGGAGATGCGGGACGTCCGAAAGAGACCCAGTACTTC

d_call: NA
v_call: TRBV6-5
j_call: TRBJ2-7
clone_size: NA
cdr3_aa: CASSPTNLVYEQYF
cdr3_nt: TGTGCCAGCAGTCCAACCAACCTAGTCTACGAGCAGTACTTC

d_call: NA
v_call: TRBV28
j_call: TRBJ2-1
clone_size: NA
cdr3_aa: CASSLGLDYDEQFF
cdr3_nt: TGTGCCAGCAGTTTAGGGCTAGACTACGATGAGCAGTTCTTC

d_call: TRBD2
v_call: TRBV7-2
j_call: TRBJ2-7
clone_size: NA
cdr3_aa: CASSLKRDSYEQYF
cdr3_nt: TGTGCCAGCAGCTTAAAGCGGGACTCCTACGAGCAGTACTTC

d_call: TRBD2
v_call: TRBV5-6
j_call: TRBJ2-2
clone_size: NA
cdr3_aa: CASSLGLGLAKTGELFF
cdr3_nt: TGTGCCAGCAGCTTGGGTTTGGGACTAGCGAAGACCGGGGAGCTGTTTTTT

d_call: TRBD1
v_call: TRBV28
j_call: TRBJ1-5
clone_size: NA
cdr3_aa: CASRTGVQPQHF
cdr3_nt: TGTGCCAGCAGAACAGGGGTTCAGCCCCAGCATTTT

d_call: NA
v_call: TRBV28
j_call: TRBJ1-5
clone_size: NA
cdr3_aa: CASSLGSTGDPLQPQHF
cdr3_nt: TGTGCCAGCAGTTTGGGGTCAACAGGCGACCCGCTTCAGCCCCAGCATTTT

d_call: TRBD2
v_call: TRBV29-1
j_call: TRBJ2-7
clone_size: NA
cdr3_aa: CSGTSGSSYEQYF
cdr3_nt: TGCAGCGGGACTAGCGGGAGTAGTTACGAGCAGTACTTC

d_call: NA
v_call: TRBV6-5
j_call: TRBJ2-7
clone_size: NA
cdr3_aa: CASSIPGRDYEQYF
cdr3_nt: TGTGCCAGCAGCATACCGGGCAGGGACTACGAGCAGTACTTC

d_call: NA
v_call: TRBV6-2/TRBV6-3
j_call: TRBJ1-1
clone_size: NA
cdr3_aa: CASSLVDTEAFF
cdr3_nt: TGTGCCAGCAGTCTTGTCGACACTGAAGCTTTCTTT

d_call: NA
v_call: TRBV27
j_call: TRBJ2-1
clone_size: NA
cdr3_aa: CASSDLYPYNEQFF
cdr3_nt: TGTGCCAGCAGCGACCTTTATCCCTACAATGAGCAGTTCTTC

d_call: NA
v_call: TRBV3-1/TRBV3-2
j_call: TRBJ2-5
clone_size: NA
cdr3_aa: CASSQRDQEGQYF
cdr3_nt: TGTGCCAGCAGCCAACGCGACCAAGAGGGCCAGTACTTC

d_call: NA
v_call: TRBV18
j_call: TRBJ2-7
clone_size: NA
cdr3_aa: CASSPQGQSSYEQYF
cdr3_nt: TGTGCCAGCTCACCACAGGGCCAGTCCTCCTACGAGCAGTACTTC

d_call: TRBD1
v_call: TRBV27
j_call: TRBJ2-4
clone_size: NA
cdr3_aa: CATGDRSAKNIQYF
cdr3_nt: TGTGCCACCGGGGACAGGTCAGCCAAAAACATTCAGTACTTC

d_call: NA
v_call: TRBV27
j_call: TRBJ2-7
clone_size: NA
cdr3_aa: CASSFSDSYEQYF
cdr3_nt: TGTGCCAGCAGTTTCTCTGATTCCTACGAGCAGTACTTC

d_call: NA
v_call: TRBV14
j_call: TRBJ2-1
clone_size: once
cdr3_aa: CASSRTTSYNEQFF
cdr3_nt: TGTGCCAGCAGCCGGACTACCTCCTACAATGAGCAGTTCTTC

d_call: NA
v_call: TRBV7-8
j_call: TRBJ1-4
clone_size: NA
cdr3_aa: CASSLAGLFDEKLFF
cdr3_nt: TGTGCCAGCAGCTTGGCCGGGTTGTTTGATGAAAAACTGTTTTTT

d_call: NA
v_call: TRBV7-3
j_call: TRBJ2-1
clone_size: once
cdr3_aa: CASSLDSSYNEQFF
cdr3_nt: TGTGCCAGCAGCTTAGACAGCTCCTACAATGAGCAGTTCTTC

d_call: NA
v_call: TRBV19
j_call: TRBJ1-6
clone_size: NA
cdr3_aa: CASRPGLRNSPLHF
cdr3_nt: TGTGCCAGTAGACCGGGACTTCGTAATTCACCCCTCCACTTT

d_call: NA
v_call: TRBV28
j_call: TRBJ1-1
clone_size: NA
cdr3_aa: CAYGGDTEAFF
cdr3_nt: TGTGCCTACGGGGGCGACACTGAAGCTTTCTTT

d_call: TRBD2
v_call: TRBV9
j_call: TRBJ2-1
clone_size: NA
cdr3_aa: CASSLTAGGGVVRNEQFF
cdr3_nt: TGTGCCAGCAGCCTAACAGCGGGGGGAGGTGTGGTGAGGAATGAGCAGTTCTTC

d_call: TRBD2
v_call: TRBV24-1
j_call: TRBJ2-2
clone_size: NA
cdr3_aa: CATSEPRSGGGELFF
cdr3_nt: TGTGCCACCAGTGAGCCCCGGAGCGGGGGCGGGGAGCTGTTTTTT

d_call: TRBD1
v_call: TRBV24-1
j_call: TRBJ2-1
clone_size: NA
cdr3_aa: CATSDTRDGTGLYNEQFF
cdr3_nt: TGTGCCACCAGTGATACCAGGGACGGGACAGGACTCTACAATGAGCAGTTCTTC

d_call: TRBD1
v_call: TRBV5-1
j_call: TRBJ2-7
clone_size: NA
cdr3_aa: CASSLDRGQGRQYF
cdr3_nt: TGCGCCAGCAGCCTGGACAGGGGGCAAGGTCGGCAGTACTTC